The clone carrying this T cell receptor beta chain has only one observation. An oligo carrying a UMI was ligated to the cDNA 3' end. First-round PCR used 4 cycles and beta primers RC1.1 and RC1.2 covering TRBC1 and TRBC2. Separate processing of TCR alpha and beta chains began at the second PCR. TCRdb re-analysed the UMI-ligation and nested PCR reads in MiXCR, keeping a single row per CDR3 protein. The sample holds tens of thousands of distinct CDR3 sequences, 11% seen once. The data originate from a study of quantifying T cell responses using KT2 cells. Study-level information: TCR alpha and beta constant-region primers primed reverse transcription of RNA.

Unmatched junction bases numbered 14, after V lost 6 bases and J lost 1 base. From germline, CDR1 is ENHRY and CDR2 SYGVKD. This CDR3 is built from 17 residues. KT2, a clone with a known TCR, was spiked into unfractionated PBMC. The clonotype originates from a human donor. The chain couples TRBV10-3 to TRBJ1-1, with TRBD1 matching 7 bases. Input material: PBMCs spiked with cells of the T cell clone KT2. CDR3 in amino acids: CAISTTGYGGKNTEAFF. CDR3 bases: TGTGCCATCAGCACGACAGGGTATGGGGGAAAGAACACTGAAGCTTTCTTT.